This T cell receptor (beta chain) came from a study of radiotherapy plus CTLA-4 blockade in lung cancer. Across the whole study: Among enrolled patients, 15% to 20% responded and around 30% achieved disease control.

Study-wide points: Some TCR clones had been derived from tumors. These clones expanded in peripheral blood after radiotherapy plus ipilimumab. Early blood T cell clone changes and increased post-radiation serum interferon-beta were reportedly the strongest response predictors.

Profiled with immunoSEQ multiplex PCR; TCRdb holds only in-frame clones, not every one. Here the sample spans about 93,000 clones, around 88% being singletons. A word on this clone: The antigen remains undetermined.

Participants had chemo-refractory metastatic non-small-cell lung cancer and were treated with focal radiation plus ipilimumab CTLA-4 blockade. Germline V CDR1 and CDR2: SEHNR, FQNEAQ (reference sequence). This CDR3 is 15 amino acids long. With 5 bases removed from V and 2 bases from J, the gap between germline ends came to 15 bases. The sequence was collected from a human donor with non-small cell lung cancer that progressed on radiotherapy plus ipilimumab. The material was peripheral blood, obtained from a patient treated with radiotherapy plus ipilimumab. The V gene is TRBV7-9, the J gene TRBJ1-2; no definite D call. The CDR3, as DNA: TGTGCCAGCAGCGCCATCCGGGAAGAAAACTATGGCTACACCTTC. Translating it yields CASSAIREENYGYTF.